The entry below gives a single T cell receptor beta chain sequence along with its context. No antigen is known for it. This entry comes from a study of cytomegalovirus exposure and HLA in healthy donors. In the study overall: The early release's HLA-typed donors yielded 70 million to 85 million unique TCRs.

From germline, CDR1 is MNHEY and CDR2 SVGAGI. There are 13 residues in the CDR3. The trim removed 0 bases at V and 11 bases at J, leaving 6 bases unmatched. Primers included in the PCR were 60 Vbeta and 13 Jbeta primers. In the original processing: In a later analysis, of around 80 million unique beta chains, about 10 million appeared in at least two donors. Data came from immunoSEQ multiplex PCR; TCRdb stores just in-frame clones and leaves some out. V and J calls and clone size are as listed in that table; D and trimming were resolved from the DNA. In the table there are roughly 180,000 clones, roughly four fifths of which are singletons. Study-wide results and limits: Later analysis showed TCR association rates varying by HLA locus, highest for DRB1 and lowest for HLA-C.

Likely unrecorded immune exposures existed in these nominally healthy donors. Sequenced input: PBMCs. The V and J genes are TRBV6-5 and TRBJ1-1; 7 bases map to TRBD1. This sequence originates from a female donor in good health and CMV-seronegative. The CDR3: CASSYSLRGQAFF. CDR3 sequence (DNA): TGTGCCAGCAGTTACTCGTTGAGGGGGCAGGCTTTCTTT.